These T cell receptor beta chains were read from a single sample in a study of CXCR3-negative and CXCR3-positive naive CD8 T cells. TCRdb reprocessed the 5' RACE reads, keeping one entry per CDR3 protein, no DNA. Recorded for this sample: 70,000 to 95,000 distinct CDR3 sequences. The sample comprised naive CXCR3- CD8+ T cells from blood. Receptors were obtained from a human donor in good health. Some clones in this sample may be carry-over from other donors' samples. The CDR3 runs from the conserved cysteine through the conserved F or W. The order of the fields is J gene, V gene, CDR3 protein.

TRBJ2-7,TRBV7-3,CASSLTGTNSYEQYF
TRBJ2-7,TRBV5-6,CASSLGADYEQYF
TRBJ1-4,TRBV29-1,CSAWTGLREKLFF
TRBJ2-7,TRBV12-3/TRBV12-4,CASSFPGQGPPSFYEQYF
TRBJ2-1,TRBV24-1,CATSDFGQRGGSNEQFF
TRBJ2-5,TRBV6-6,CASNHPGETQYF
TRBJ2-6,TRBV29-1,CSVEDWDAGANVLTF
TRBJ2-7,TRBV11-2,CASSPRDRGPYEQYF
TRBJ1-6,TRBV28,CASSLSSERANSPLHF
TRBJ2-7,TRBV7-9,CASSLAGRGSYEQYF
TRBJ2-7,TRBV28,CASSYYRGPGGDEQYF
TRBJ2-2,TRBV7-8,CACLFGTGELFF
TRBJ2-2,TRBV20-1,CSAPDRVYGELFF
TRBJ2-7,TRBV29-1,CSVASPYEQYF
TRBJ2-1,TRBV6-2/TRBV6-3,CASSGTGASKSYNEQFF
TRBJ1-5,TRBV6-1,CASTPSADSNQPQHF
TRBJ2-3,TRBV12-3/TRBV12-4,CASSLRLAGGPSTDTQYF
TRBJ2-7,TRBV7-9,CASSQGLGEQYF
TRBJ2-2,TRBV6-6,CASSPFVEDTGELFF
TRBJ2-1,TRBV20-1,CSASGMSSYNEQFF
TRBJ2-7,TRBV20-1,CSARSGDIYEQYF
TRBJ1-1,TRBV7-6,CASSLSFRTTDAEAFF
TRBJ2-1,TRBV9,CASSSATGGPLGEQFF
TRBJ2-5,TRBV12-3/TRBV12-4,CASSSTPGFQETQYF
TRBJ1-2,TRBV29-1,CSVEDDTVGDYGYTF
TRBJ2-6,TRBV10-3,CAISEGGYDSGANVLTF
TRBJ2-3,TRBV7-3,CASSLQPISTDTQYF
TRBJ2-5,TRBV12-3/TRBV12-4,CASSLSGGAETQYF
TRBJ2-1,TRBV29-1,CSVAGNRNEQFF
TRBJ2-3,TRBV3-1,CASSTIDRSTDTQYF
TRBJ2-6,TRBV11-2,CASSFPGANVLTF
TRBJ2-1,TRBV28,CASSLAVAYNEQFF
TRBJ1-2,TRBV14,CASSQVLRDGYTF
TRBJ2-1,TRBV11-3,CASSIRGSTYNEQFF
TRBJ2-1,TRBV29-1,CSVMGTSGGSNEQFF
TRBJ2-5,TRBV25-1,CASSMSGAGQETQYF
TRBJ1-4,TRBV6-4,CASSDTGDLNEKLFF
TRBJ1-2,TRBV4-3,CASSQDRGVSYGYTF
TRBJ2-7,TRBV3-1,CASSQANGARYYEQYF
TRBJ2-4,TRBV3-2,CASSHSGSGEAKNIQYF
TRBJ2-2,TRBV12-3/TRBV12-4,CASSLGGAGELFF
TRBJ2-1,TRBV29-1,CSVDPLLAGLDEQFF
TRBJ1-2,TRBV29-1,CSVVPGAYGYTF
TRBJ2-3,TRBV7-8,CASSYIEGTDTQYF
TRBJ2-1,TRBV20-1,CSARWEASPLYNEQFF
TRBJ2-1,TRBV19,CASSQGASSYNEQFF